This T cell receptor (beta chain) was identified during a study of blood T cell repertoires in COVID-19. Assay: immunoSEQ multiplex PCR; the TCRdb copy retains only in-frame clones and omits some. The sample consists of more than 300,000 clones, more than 70% of them appearing once. The CDR3 loop spans 14 amino acids. Germline CDR1 reads LGHNA; CDR2 reads YSLEER. The V gene end was trimmed by 4 bases and the J gene end by 6 bases; junction bases not matched to a gene: 6. The specimen sequenced was PBMCs or T cells enriched from blood (not recorded which). The rearrangement uses TRBV4-3 and TRBJ2-1, with 7 bases that match TRBD2. The sequence came from a woman younger than 35 who had recovered from COVID-19. The CDR3 sequence: CASSPGRGSNEQFF. The CDR3 bases are TGCGCCAGCAGCCCGGGGAGGGGAAGCAATGAGCAGTTCTTC.